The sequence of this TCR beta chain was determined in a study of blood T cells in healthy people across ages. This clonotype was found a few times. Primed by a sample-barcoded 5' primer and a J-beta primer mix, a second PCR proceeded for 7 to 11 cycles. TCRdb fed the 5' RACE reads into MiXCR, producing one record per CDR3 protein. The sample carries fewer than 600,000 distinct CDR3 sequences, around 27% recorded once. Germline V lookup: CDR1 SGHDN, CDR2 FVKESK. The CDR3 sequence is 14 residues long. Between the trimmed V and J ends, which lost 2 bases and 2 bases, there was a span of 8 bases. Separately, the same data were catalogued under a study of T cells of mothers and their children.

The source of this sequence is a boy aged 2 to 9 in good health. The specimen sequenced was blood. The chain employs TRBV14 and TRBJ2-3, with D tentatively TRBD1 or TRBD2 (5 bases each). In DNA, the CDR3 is TGTGCCAGCAGCCAACTGGGGACCACAGATACGCAGTATTTT. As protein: CASSQLGTTDTQYF.